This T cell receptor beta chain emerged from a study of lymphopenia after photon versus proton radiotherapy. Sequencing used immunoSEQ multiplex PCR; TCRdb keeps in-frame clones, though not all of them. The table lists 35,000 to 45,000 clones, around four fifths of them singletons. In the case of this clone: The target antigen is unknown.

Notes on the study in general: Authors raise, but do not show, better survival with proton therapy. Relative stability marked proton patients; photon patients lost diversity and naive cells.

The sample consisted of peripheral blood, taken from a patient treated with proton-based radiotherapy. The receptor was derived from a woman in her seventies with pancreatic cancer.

The CDR3 region is CASSLRLAGDYEQYF. The CDR3, as DNA: TGTGCCAGCAGCCTTCGACTAGCGGGAGACTACGAGCAGTACTTC. The gene calls are TRBV4-2 and TRBJ2-7; 12 nucleotides align to TRBD2. The ends lost 4 bases at V and 3 bases at J; junction bases unmatched: 4. Germline V gene sequence: CDR1 LGHNA, CDR2 YNFKEQ. The CDR3 runs to 15 residues.